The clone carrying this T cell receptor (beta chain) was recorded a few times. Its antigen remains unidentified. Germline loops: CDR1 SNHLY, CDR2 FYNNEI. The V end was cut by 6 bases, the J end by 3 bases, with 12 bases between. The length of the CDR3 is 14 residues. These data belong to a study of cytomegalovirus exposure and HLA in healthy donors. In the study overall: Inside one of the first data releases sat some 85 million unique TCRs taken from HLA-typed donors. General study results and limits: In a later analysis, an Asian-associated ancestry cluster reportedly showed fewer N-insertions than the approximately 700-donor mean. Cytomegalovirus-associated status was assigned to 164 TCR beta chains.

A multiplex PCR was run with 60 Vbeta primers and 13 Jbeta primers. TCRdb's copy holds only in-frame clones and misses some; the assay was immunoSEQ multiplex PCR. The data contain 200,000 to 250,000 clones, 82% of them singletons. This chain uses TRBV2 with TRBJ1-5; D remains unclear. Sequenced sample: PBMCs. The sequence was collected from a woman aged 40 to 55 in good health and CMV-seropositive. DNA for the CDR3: TGTGCCAGCAGCGCAGACGGGTCCAATCAGCCCCAGCATTTT. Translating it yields CASSADGSNQPQHF.